This T cell receptor beta chain was recovered during a study of OX40 agonist ivuxolimab in advanced cancers. About the research overall: Patients were treated with intravenous ivuxolimab, dosed at 0.01 to 10 mg/kg and infused every 2 weeks.

A remark on this clone: Its antigen is unknown.

The germline gives CDR1 MNHEY, CDR2 SMNVEV (reference sequence). The CDR3 contains 15 residues. V dropped 10 bases and J dropped 5; count of bases not matched to a gene: 16. Findings and caveats of the study: Still undetermined is the antigen specificity of the expanded peripheral T cells. At doses 0.1 to 3.0 mg/kg, CD4+ and CD8+ clones expanded.

Profiling relied on immunoSEQ multiplex PCR, and the TCRdb table lists in-frame clones only, not all of them. The sample lists tens of thousands of clones, approximately 88% occurring once. This TCR came from an adult with an advanced solid tumor such as melanoma, head and neck, liver or kidney cancer. The sample was CD4+ or CD8+ T cells sorted from blood, taken in a trial of the OX40 agonist ivuxolimab. The rearrangement uses TRBV27 and TRBJ2-5; 7 nucleotides align to TRBD2. The CDR3 bases are TGTGCCATCCGGTCTTTGGCGGCGGGAGAGGAGACCCAGTACTTC. Translation: CAIRSLAAGEETQYF.